This T cell receptor (beta chain) was recorded in a study of cytomegalovirus exposure and HLA in healthy donors. Regarding this clone: In the same sample, other DNA sequences code for this CDR3.

Germline-derived CDR1 and CDR2 are SGHNT and YYREEE (reference sequence). Trimming cost V 1 base and J 1 base; bases outside gene matches: 0. The CDR3 consists of 15 residues. With 60 Vbeta and 13 Jbeta primers, the PCR was carried out. Assay: immunoSEQ multiplex PCR; the TCRdb copy retains only in-frame clones and omits some. The sample carries roughly 160,000 clones, just under 80% recorded once. The source is a woman between 45 and 60 years old in good health and CMV-seropositive. The sequenced sample was PBMCs. The rearrangement links TRBV5-4 to TRBJ2-1; 9 bases map to TRBD2. In nucleotides, the CDR3 is TGTGCCAGCAGCTTGACTAGCGGGTCCTACAATGAGCAGTTCTTC. Translation gives CASSLTSGSYNEQFF.